This note documents a single TCR beta chain sequence. This specimen belongs to a study of blood T cell repertoires in COVID-19. Produced via immunoSEQ multiplex PCR; TCRdb's table is partial and in-frame only. The sample comprises over 95,000 clones, roughly 80% of which are singletons, and about 10% rests with the top ten. This CDR3 has 13 amino acids. Germline CDR1 SGHKS, CDR2 YYEKEE (reference sequence). V lost 1 base to trimming and J lost 5 bases, with 10 bases between them. The sequenced sample consisted of peripheral blood. This chain uses TRBV5-5 with TRBJ2-7; D remains ambiguous. This receptor was identified in a human donor in a cohort sampled during active COVID-19. The CDR3 region is CASSLYQQNEQYF. As DNA, the CDR3 is TGTGCCAGCAGCTTGTATCAACAAAACGAGCAGTACTTC.